Only one count was recorded for the clone carrying this T cell receptor (beta chain). No antigen is known for it. The sample belongs to a study of lymphopenia after photon versus proton radiotherapy. Whole-study results and caveats: Photon-treated patients lost naive T cells and TCR diversity; proton-treated stayed stable. A bigger post-nadir fall in TCR diversity correlated inversely with survival time in deceased patients. Better survival with proton therapy was suggested as possible, not demonstrated. Oligoclonal CD8+ Temra expansion after nadir drove photon patients' diversity drop.

Measured with immunoSEQ multiplex PCR; TCRdb has only the in-frame clones, and not every one. The sample carries 20,000 to 25,000 clones, 80% to 95% recorded once. CDR1 is SGDLS, CDR2 YYNGEE, per germline. The length of the CDR3 is 15 residues. Trimming took 4 bases from V and 1 from J, leaving 13 bases between them. This sample comprised peripheral blood, obtained from a patient treated with proton-based radiotherapy. The source is a woman in her 70s with pancreatic cancer. Some clones in this sample may be carry-over from other donors' samples. The chain joins TRBV9 to TRBJ2-3, with TRBD1 as a possible D gene (5 bases). The CDR3: CASSPGLGGTDTQYF. In DNA form, the CDR3 reads TGTGCCAGCAGCCCCGGCCTAGGGGGCACAGATACGCAGTATTTT.